Sequencing of this T cell receptor (beta chain) was carried out in a study of blood T cells in healthy people across ages. With regard to this clonotype: Its antigen is still unknown.

Alongside a J-beta primer mix, a sample-barcoded 5' primer served in a second PCR lasting 7 to 11 cycles. In TCRdb, the 5' RACE reads were re-called with MiXCR into one record per CDR3 protein. The data show 750,000 or so distinct CDR3 sequences, roughly 25% seen once. Whole-study results and caveats: With unsorted PBMCs, a conclusive comparison of naive versus antigen-experienced cells was not possible.

The sample was also linked to a second study, of T cells of mothers and their children. That paper states: For each mother, over 8 million TCR beta CDR3 reads were obtained, and for each child, a few million. The study found thymic selection shapes TCR recombination output similarly in related and unrelated pairs.

Source material: blood. The clonotype comes from a boy between 10 and 17 years old in good health.

For the CDR3, the DNA is TGTGCCAGCAGCTCAACACTAGTGCCGGGACACAATGAGCAGTTCTTC. As protein: CASSSTLVPGHNEQFF. The chain combines TRBV7-9 with TRBJ2-1; perhaps D is TRBD1 or TRBD2 (5 bases each). The V gene's germline CDR1 is SEHNR and CDR2 FQNEAQ (reference sequence). The CDR3 spans 16 residues. The germline V and J ends were trimmed by 4 bases and 5 bases, with 18 bases remaining between them.